This T cell receptor beta chain was documented in a study of beta chain features in type 1 diabetes. Germline CDR1 and CDR2: SGHVS and FNYEAQ. The CDR3 runs 12 residues. V was cut by 5 bases and J by 12 bases, with 14 bases left in between. As every portion of the isolated RNA was reverse transcribed, the sequencing read expressed TCRB transcripts. Sequenced by immunoSEQ multiplex PCR; TCRdb stores in-frame clones only, minus some. The sample records hundreds of thousands of clones, roughly 9.6% being singletons. This clone was observed a handful of times. The gene calls are TRBV7-6 and TRBJ2-4; possibly TRBD2 for D (6 bases). Sequenced: naive CD4+ T cells from blood. This receptor was obtained from a woman aged 25-40 years in good health. The CDR3 here is CASSEEGNHQYF. DNA of the CDR3: TGTGCCAGCAGCGAGGAGGGAAACCATCAGTACTTC.